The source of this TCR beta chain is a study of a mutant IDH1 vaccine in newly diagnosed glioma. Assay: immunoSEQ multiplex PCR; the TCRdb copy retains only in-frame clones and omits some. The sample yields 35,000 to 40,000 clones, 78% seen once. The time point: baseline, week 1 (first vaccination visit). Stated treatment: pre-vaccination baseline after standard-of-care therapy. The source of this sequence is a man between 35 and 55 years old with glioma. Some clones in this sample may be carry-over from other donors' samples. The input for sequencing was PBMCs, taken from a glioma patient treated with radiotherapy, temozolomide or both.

Here the CDR3 reads CASSLSGITEAFF. CDR3 in DNA: TGTGCCAGCAGCTTATCAGGGATCACTGAAGCTTTCTTT. V gene TRBV5-4 combines with J gene TRBJ1-1, with D perhaps matching TRBD1 (5 bases). Trimming removed 2 bases at V and 4 bases at J, with 9 bases between. Germline V gene sequence: CDR1 SGHNT, CDR2 YYREEE (reference sequence). The CDR3 loop spans 13 amino acids.